The 3 T cell receptor delta chains given below trace back to one sample, sequenced in a study of delta chains in infants with herpesvirus infections. Gamma-chain- and delta-chain-specific primers converted PBMC RNA into TCR cDNA. TCRdb redid the clone calls on the RT-PCR reads with CATT. Among several hundred delta-chain clones listed, about 38% were seen once. The sample was peripheral blood, taken at time point 2 of longitudinal follow-up. These receptors all come from a human donor who was a Ugandan infant, either HIV-exposed or HIV-unexposed (not recorded which).

This clone ranks as large (0.1 to 1%). The chain links TRDV2 to TRDJ1, with TRDD3 identical over 11 bases. The CDR3 spans 20 residues. Trimming cost V 0 bases and J 0 bases; bases outside gene matches: 14. The germline V gene encodes CDR1 GEAIGNYY and CDR2 EKD. The CDR3, as DNA: TGTGCCTGTGACACCGTCTCCAGGGGACTGGGGGATAGGTACACCGATAAACTCATCTTT. This translates into CACDTVSRGLGDRYTDKLIF.

This clone has more than one count but fewer than ten. This sequence joins TRDV1 and TRDJ1; perhaps TRDD3 as D (6 bases). V shed 4 bases and J shed 0 bases, with 30 bases lying between them. The V gene's germline CDR1 is TSWWSYY and CDR2 QGS. The CDR3 has 21 residues. CDR3 DNA: TGTGCTCTTGGGGTAATGGTTCACCCAGGACTGGGAAGGGGCTACACCGATAAACTCATCTTT. Translated: CALGVMVHPGLGRGYTDKLIF.

For this clone: Possible read error: a much larger clone is one base away. The chain recombines TRDV1 with TRDJ1, with 7 positions matching TRDD3. Trimming took 3 bases from V and 5 from J; bases not matched to a gene: 24. Germline CDR1 reads TSWWSYY; CDR2 reads QGS. CDR3 length equals 20 residues. CDR3: CALGDPTTGLYWGWRDKLIF. CDR3 sequence (DNA): TGTGCTCTTGGGGACCCTACGACTGGTCTCTACTGGGGATGGAGGGATAAACTCATCTTT.